This TCR beta chain was profiled in a study of T cell responses to AZD1222 COVID-19 vaccine (dated by TCRdb to the early 2020s). The study in broad terms: TCR sequencing covered more than 230 trial participants: roughly 200 given two doses of AZD1222 and approximately 26 given two doses of MenACWY control vaccine. Trial participants were enrolled into age subgroups of 18-55, 56-69 and 70-plus years, which contained roughly 150, 30 and 60 TCR-sequenced participants, respectively.

The table lists this clone with a count of one. Its antigen has not been determined. Base quality data are lacking; no much larger clone is found one base away. What the study reported, not specific to this receptor: No day 14 peak-response samples were available, so repertoires were characterized only after the peak T cell response. After two AZD1222 doses, spike-specific TCR breadth and depth were significantly higher than at day 0 and than in MenACWY recipients. Participants were mostly white British and included more females than males, and it was suggested by the authors that clonal diversity may have been underestimated. Conclusions about previously exposed vaccinees were limited because only 6 or 7 AZD1222 recipients were SARS-CoV-2 seropositive at baseline. In the small 56-69-year group, the increase in depth fell short of significance, most likely because of low power. Reportedly, almost half of the unique spike-specific TCRs recognized epitopes lying outside the regions that are mutated in the B.1.351 and B.1.1.7 variants. The whole spike protein was spanned by vaccine-associated CD4 TCRs, and dominant responses were seen in regions 160-218 and 743-854.

The CDR3 regions of human TCRbeta chains were analyzed by immunosequencing. Per the original workflow: Repertoire TCRs were matched against a reference library of SARS-CoV-2-specific TCRs generated with the MIRA antigen-specificity platform. Breadth meant the fraction of unique TCRs that were SARS-CoV-2-associated, whereas depth meant the fraction of total T cells that were SARS-CoV-2-associated. Using the MIRA data, every spike-specific TCR was mapped to the spike region that the TCR reacted to and assigned to either a CD4 or a CD8 class. Log10-transformed breadth and depth values were compared by one-way ANOVA with Sidak's multiple comparisons tests. TCRdb's version of the immuneACCESS table is confined to in-frame rearrangements and falls short of the full clone set. An unresolved V gene accounts for under half of the shortfall where checked; the remainder is of unknown origin. From that table come the V and J calls and clone size; the DNA was used to work out D and trimming. Present in this sample are roughly 77,000 clones, 92% of which were seen just once. The ten most abundant clones make up 4% to 5.5% of the sample.

Read against the paper, the sample's time point label means: about 28 days (+/-7) after the second vaccine dose. AZD1222 recipients given second doses at about 4 weeks or at about 12 weeks were pooled, since spike-specific TCR depth and breadth were not found to differ between the two schedules. Vaccinee samples came from UK trials COV001 and COV002, including a single-blind randomized controlled phase 2/3 trial of AZD1222 (ChAdOx1 nCoV-19) in healthy adults. Trial participant PBMC samples were collected at day 0 and day 28 after the second dose for TCRbeta chain sequencing. The specimen comprised peripheral blood, sampled 28 days after the second AZD1222 dose. The receptor comes from an adult who received the AZD1222 COVID-19 vaccine.

The DNA sequence follows: TGTGCCAGCAGCTCAGTACCTACAGGGGTGGAGAGTGAAAAACTGTTTTTT. It translates to CASSSVPTGVESEKLFF. Recombination connected TRBV7-6 to TRBJ1-4; a stretch of 7 junction bases matches TRBD1. For CDR1 and CDR2, the germline V gene lists SGHVS and FNYEAQ. Trimming takes 4 bases off V and 7 bases off J; junction bases not matched to a gene: 15. Counted from cysteine to phenylalanine, this CDR3 has 17 amino acids. Only the CDR3 part of the read is kept: 51 bases, read in frame from the first base. The full variable domain, with segments outside the CDR3 supplied by the reference TRBV7-6 and TRBJ1-4 proteins, appears as GAGVSQSPRYKVTKRGQDVALRCDPISGHVSLYWYRQALGQGPEFLTYFNYEAQQDKSGLPNDRFSAERPEGSISTLTIQRTEQRDSAMYRCASSSVPTGVESEKLFFGSGTQLSVL.